Sequencing of this TCR beta chain was carried out in a study of blood T cell repertoires in COVID-19. Across the study: Samples representing acute and convalescent COVID-19 were sourced from the United States, Italy and Spain. PBMCs, B-cell-depleted T cells, or T cells provided the cDNA or gDNA that made up the material.

Followed over time, Seattle patients had been enrolled while infection was active. Authors' analysis steps: From reference gene primer amplification, estimates of nucleated cell counts were derived. Repertoires were generated with immunoSEQ multiplex PCR, while TCRdb's copy carries only in-frame clones and drops some. The V and J calls and clone size come from that table; D and trimming were worked out from the DNA. The table shows fewer than 200,000 clones, with roughly 88% occurring only once. This clonotype was obtained from a man aged 18 to 29 with COVID-19, enrolled during active disease. Sample: peripheral blood.

CDR3 in amino acids: CAISASPGQGGSEQYF. Here the CDR3 DNA reads TGTGCCATCAGTGCCTCACCGGGACAGGGGGGGTCCGAGCAGTACTTC. The chain has TRBV10-3 and TRBJ2-7, with 11 bases lining up with TRBD1. Germline values: CDR1 ENHRY, CDR2 SYGVKD. The ends lost 4 bases at V and 6 bases at J; junction bases unmatched: 11. The CDR3 is made up of 16 amino acids.